This TCR beta chain is from a study of cytomegalovirus exposure and HLA in healthy donors. Study details: The same platform used for the roughly 610 first-cohort repertoires was also used for the roughly 120 validation repertoires, as a later analysis reported. Findings and limits, study-wide: In vitro data verified a few CMV-associated chains as specific for CMV antigens.

From germline, CDR1 is SQVTM and CDR2 ANQGSEA. The CDR3 is 16 residues long. After removal of 7 bases from V and 1 base from J, the junction contained 11 bases not matched to a gene. This clone was detected a few times. Its antigen is as yet unknown. Using immunoSEQ multiplex PCR, the repertoire was profiled, and TCRdb retains in-frame clones only, with some absent. The table has 200,000 to 250,000 clones, roughly 91% seen once. This TCR derives from a woman younger than 30 in good health and CMV-seropositive. This chain uses TRBV29-1 with TRBJ2-3; 10 positions agree with TRBD2. Specimen: PBMCs. The CDR3 loop reads CSGVGLAGVGTDTQYF. The CDR3 nucleotides read TGCAGCGGGGTGGGGCTAGCGGGAGTTGGCACAGATACGCAGTATTTT.